The 8 T cell receptor beta chains in this list originate from one sample, sequenced in a study of cytomegalovirus exposure and HLA in healthy donors. PCR involved 60 Vbeta and 13 Jbeta primers. The assay was immunoSEQ multiplex PCR, and TCRdb's table has in-frame clones only and misses some. The table records about 190,000 clones, around 84% of them present only once. The sequenced material came from PBMCs. Every receptor here comes from a woman in her fifties or sixties in good health and CMV-seropositive.

This chain connects TRBV5-1 to TRBJ2-1; 9 bases align to TRBD2. V was pared by 2 bases and J by 10 bases, with 4 bases of the junction left unmatched. CDR3 length: 13 amino acids. Germline CDR1 and CDR2: SGHRS and YFSETQ. The CDR3 loop is CASSFLAGREQFF. CDR3 in DNA: TGCGCCAGCAGCTTTCTAGCGGGAAGAGAGCAGTTCTTC.

This chain joins TRBV2 and TRBJ1-1; D remains unclear. Germline values: CDR1 SNHLY, CDR2 FYNNEI. The V end was cut by 10 bases, the J end by 2 bases, with 14 bases between. The CDR3 has 13 amino acids. The CDR3 region is CATKPQVNTEAFF. Written as DNA, the CDR3 is TGTGCCACCAAACCCCAGGTCAACACTGAAGCTTTCTTT.

The chain combines TRBV7-9 with TRBJ1-1; 8 bases line up with TRBD1. The V segment lost 3 bases and the J segment 11 bases; nucleotides outside the gene matches: 8. The CDR3 extends over 13 amino acids. CDR1 and CDR2 (germline): SEHNR, FQNEAQ (reference sequence). Here the CDR3 reads CASSFPGGAGAFF. The CDR3 DNA sequence: TGTGCCAGCAGCTTCCCAGGGGGCGCCGGGGCTTTCTTT.

This clone is a singleton in its sample. This chain links TRBV6-1 with TRBJ2-6; perhaps TRBD2 as D (6 bases). V lost 8 bases to trimming and J lost 2 bases, with 13 bases between them. The CDR3 is made up of 15 amino acids. Germline assignment: CDR1 MNHNS and CDR2 SASEGT. The CDR3 protein is CASCLAGPGANVLTF. In DNA form, the CDR3 reads TGTGCCAGCTGTCTCGCGGGGCCTGGGGCCAACGTCCTGACTTTC.

This clone turned up a few times. The chain employs TRBV10-3 and TRBJ2-2; TRBD2 matches at 12 bases. This CDR3 spans 14 amino acids. V shed 8 bases, J shed 3 bases, and the junction held 1 base outside the gene matches. Germline CDR1 reads ENHRY; CDR2 reads SYGVKD. The CDR3 region is CAIRTSGDTGELFF. For the CDR3, the DNA is TGTGCCATCCGGACTAGCGGGGACACCGGGGAGCTGTTTTTT.

This rearrangement joins TRBV6-5 to TRBJ2-5; no reliable D call. The J call may be wrong; the DNA end is better matched by TRBJ2-7. Germline values: CDR1 MNHEY, CDR2 SVGAGI. CDR3 length: 11 residues. The CDR3 bases are TGTGCCAGCAGCCGAGACTACGAGCAGTACTTC. Translating gives CASSRDYEQYF.

V usage is TRBV2 and J usage is TRBJ2-7; 9 bases align to TRBD1. The J segment lost 3 bases and the V segment lost 6 bases, leaving 9 bases of the junction unmatched. This CDR3 has 15 amino acids. Germline CDR1 is SNHLY and CDR2 is FYNNEI. CDR3 sequence (DNA): TGTGCCAGCAGGCTCCGGGACAGGGAAATCTACGAGCAGTACTTC. Protein: CASRLRDREIYEQYF.

The rearrangement joins TRBV28 to TRBJ1-1; D uncertain. V was shortened by 3 bases and J by 6 bases, with 8 bases between the two germline ends. The V gene's germline CDR1 is MDHEN and CDR2 SYDVKM. The CDR3 totals 12 residues. The CDR3 protein is CASSFEGAEAFF. CDR3 nucleotide sequence: TGTGCCAGCAGTTTCGAGGGAGCTGAAGCTTTCTTT.